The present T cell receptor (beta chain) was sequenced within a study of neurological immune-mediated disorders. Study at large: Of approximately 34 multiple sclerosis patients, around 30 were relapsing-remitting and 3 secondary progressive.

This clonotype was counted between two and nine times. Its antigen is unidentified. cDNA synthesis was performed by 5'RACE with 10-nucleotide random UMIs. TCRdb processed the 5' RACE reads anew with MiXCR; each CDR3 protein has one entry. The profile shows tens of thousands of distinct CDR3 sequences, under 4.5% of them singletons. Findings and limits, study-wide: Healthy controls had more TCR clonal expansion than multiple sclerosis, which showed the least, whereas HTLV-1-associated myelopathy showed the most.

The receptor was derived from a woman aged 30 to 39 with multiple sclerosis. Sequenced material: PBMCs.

CDR3 loop: CSAREGLAEKLFF. The CDR3 DNA is TGCAGTGCTAGAGAGGGGTTGGCTGAAAAACTGTTTTTT. The V and J genes are TRBV20-1 and TRBJ1-4; D not certain. The length of the CDR3 is 13 residues. V dropped 0 bases and J dropped 7 bases, with 9 bases sitting between them. Germline V lookup: CDR1 DFQATT, CDR2 SNEGSKA (reference sequence).